Reported below is one T cell receptor (beta chain). The antigen is undetermined. TCRdb redid the calling of the 5' RACE reads with MiXCR, one entry per CDR3 protein. The sample yields 150,000 to 200,000 distinct CDR3 sequences, around 10% seen once. This specimen belongs to a study of CD8 T cells in ankylosing spondylitis. Study findings and constraints: About 8 highly homologous variants made up a TCR beta motif, and this motif appeared characteristic of ankylosing spondylitis blood. In ankylosing spondylitis patients, matched synovial fluid reportedly showed significant enrichment of disease-linked clones.

The CDR3 runs to 14 residues. Per the germline V gene, CDR1 is GTSNPN and CDR2 is SVGIG (reference sequence). Trimming removed 0 bases at V and 5 bases at J, with 10 bases between. The TCR was taken from a male donor with ankylosing spondylitis or in good health (not recorded which). This chain uses TRBV30 with TRBJ2-2, with D maybe TRBD2 (5 bases). Sequenced material: blood, either unsorted or a sorted T cell fraction (not recorded which). CDR3 nucleotide sequence: TGTGCCTGGAGTGTTGGGTCGGGAACCGGGGAGCTGTTTTTT. The encoded protein is CAWSVGSGTGELFF.